The source of this T cell receptor (beta chain) is a study of OX40 agonist ivuxolimab in advanced cancers. In the study overall: Patients got intravenous ivuxolimab at 0.01 to 10 mg/kg every 2 weeks. Prior checkpoint blockade (anti-PD-1, anti-PD-L1 or anti-CTLA-4) was permitted; about 40% had it. Partial responses were seen in three patients, one with hepatocellular carcinoma and two with cutaneous melanoma.

TCRdb keeps only in-frame clones here, not all; method: immunoSEQ multiplex PCR. This repertoire shows about 32,000 clones, over 75% found once; its top ten account for around a quarter. CDR1 is ENHRY and CDR2 is SYGVKD in the germline V gene. The ends were cut back, 4 bases at V and 3 bases at J, with 7 bases in the middle. This CDR3 is 12 amino acids long. The rearrangement links TRBV10-3 to TRBJ2-7; no clear D gene. The sample consisted of CD4+ or CD8+ T cells sorted from blood, taken in a trial of the OX40 agonist ivuxolimab. The receptor's source is an adult with an advanced solid tumor such as melanoma, head and neck, liver or kidney cancer. The CDR3 is CAISGGFYEQYF. The CDR3 DNA reads TGTGCCATCAGTGGGGGTTTCTACGAGCAGTACTTC.